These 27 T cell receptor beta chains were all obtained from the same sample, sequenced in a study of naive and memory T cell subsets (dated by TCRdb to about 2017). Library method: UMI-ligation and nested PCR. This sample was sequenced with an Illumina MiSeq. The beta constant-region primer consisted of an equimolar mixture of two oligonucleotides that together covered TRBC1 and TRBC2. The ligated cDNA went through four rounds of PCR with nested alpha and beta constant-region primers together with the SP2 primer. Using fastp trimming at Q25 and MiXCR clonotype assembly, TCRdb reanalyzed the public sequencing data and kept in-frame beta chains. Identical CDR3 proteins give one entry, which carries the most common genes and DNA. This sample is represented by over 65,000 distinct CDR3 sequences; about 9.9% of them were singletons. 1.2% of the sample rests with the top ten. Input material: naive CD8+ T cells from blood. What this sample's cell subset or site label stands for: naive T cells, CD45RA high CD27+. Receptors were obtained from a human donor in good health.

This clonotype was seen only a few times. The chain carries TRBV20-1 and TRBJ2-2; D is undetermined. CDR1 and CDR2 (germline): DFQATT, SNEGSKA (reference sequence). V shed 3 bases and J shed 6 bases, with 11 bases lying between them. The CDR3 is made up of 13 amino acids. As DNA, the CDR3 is TGCAGTGCTAGTTCCGGGTACGCCGGGGAGCTGTTTTTT. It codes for CSASSGYAGELFF.

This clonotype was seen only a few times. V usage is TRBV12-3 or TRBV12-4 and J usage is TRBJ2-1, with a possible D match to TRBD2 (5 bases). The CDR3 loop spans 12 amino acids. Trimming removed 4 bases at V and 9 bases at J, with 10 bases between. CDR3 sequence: CASSYASGEQFF. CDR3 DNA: TGTGCCAGCAGTTACGCGAGCGGTGAGCAGTTCTTC.

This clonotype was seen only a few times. CDR3 nucleotides: TGTGCCAGTCGAGAGGACCCCCGAGTGAGCAATCAGCCCCAGCATTTT. It is translated as CASREDPRVSNQPQHF. This chain uses TRBV28 with TRBJ1-5, with D unclear. Germline values: CDR1 MDHEN, CDR2 SYDVKM. This CDR3 contains 16 residues. The V and J ends lost 9 bases and 1 base respectively, with 19 bases between them.

The CDR3 bases are TGTGCCAGCAGCTCCTCTAGAGCCCAAGGAAGTCGCCAAGCCTACGAGCAGTACTTC. It translates to CASSSSRAQGSRQAYEQYF. The chain recombines TRBV5-6 with TRBJ2-7; unclear D gene. The CDR3 has 19 residues. Between the trimmed V and J ends, which lost 3 bases and 2 bases, there was a span of 27 bases. Germline CDR1 reads SGHDT; CDR2 reads YYEEEE.

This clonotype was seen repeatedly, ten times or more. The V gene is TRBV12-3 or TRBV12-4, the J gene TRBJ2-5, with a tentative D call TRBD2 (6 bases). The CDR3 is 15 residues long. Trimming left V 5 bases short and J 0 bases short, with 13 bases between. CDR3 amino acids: CASSPLGTYQETQYF. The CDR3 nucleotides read TGTGCCAGCAGTCCCCTCGGGACTTACCAAGAGACCCAGTACTTC.

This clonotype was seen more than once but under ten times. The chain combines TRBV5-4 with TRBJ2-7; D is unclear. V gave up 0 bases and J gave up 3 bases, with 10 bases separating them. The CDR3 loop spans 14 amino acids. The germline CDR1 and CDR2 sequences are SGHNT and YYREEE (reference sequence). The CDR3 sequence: CASSLGGSYYEQYF. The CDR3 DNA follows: TGTGCCAGCAGCTTGGGTGGCAGCTACTACGAGCAGTACTTC.

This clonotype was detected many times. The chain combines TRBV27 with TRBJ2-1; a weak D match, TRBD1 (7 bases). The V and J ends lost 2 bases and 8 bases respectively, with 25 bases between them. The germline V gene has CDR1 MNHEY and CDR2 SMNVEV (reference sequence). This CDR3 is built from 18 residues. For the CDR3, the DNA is TGTGCCAGCAGTTTACTAGTTGCGGAGGGGGCTATTAGCTATGAGCAGTTCTTC. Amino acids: CASSLLVAEGAISYEQFF.

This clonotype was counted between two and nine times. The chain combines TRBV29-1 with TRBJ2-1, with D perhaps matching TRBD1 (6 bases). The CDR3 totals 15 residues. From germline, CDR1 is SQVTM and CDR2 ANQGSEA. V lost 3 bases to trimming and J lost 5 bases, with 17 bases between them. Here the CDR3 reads CSVEAGARSDNEQFF. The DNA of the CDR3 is TGCAGCGTTGAGGCAGGGGCGAGGTCAGACAATGAGCAGTTCTTC.

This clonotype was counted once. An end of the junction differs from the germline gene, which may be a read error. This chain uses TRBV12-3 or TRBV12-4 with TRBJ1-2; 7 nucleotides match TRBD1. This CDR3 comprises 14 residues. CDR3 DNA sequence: TGTGCCAGCAGCCAAACAGGGGTCCTCCGAGGCTGCACCTTC. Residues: CASSQTGVLRGCTF.

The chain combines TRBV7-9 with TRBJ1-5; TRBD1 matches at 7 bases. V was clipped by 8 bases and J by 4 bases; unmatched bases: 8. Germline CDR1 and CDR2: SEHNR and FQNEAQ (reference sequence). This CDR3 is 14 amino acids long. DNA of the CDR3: TGTGCCAGCTCAGGGAAGGGGGCTAATCAGCCCCAGCATTTT. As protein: CASSGKGANQPQHF.

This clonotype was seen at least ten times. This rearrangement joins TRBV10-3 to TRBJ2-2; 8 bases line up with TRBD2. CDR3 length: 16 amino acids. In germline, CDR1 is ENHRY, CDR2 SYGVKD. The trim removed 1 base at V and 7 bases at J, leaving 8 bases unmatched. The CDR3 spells CAISEFRREAYGELFF. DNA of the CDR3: TGTGCCATCAGTGAGTTTAGGCGGGAGGCCTACGGGGAGCTGTTTTTT.

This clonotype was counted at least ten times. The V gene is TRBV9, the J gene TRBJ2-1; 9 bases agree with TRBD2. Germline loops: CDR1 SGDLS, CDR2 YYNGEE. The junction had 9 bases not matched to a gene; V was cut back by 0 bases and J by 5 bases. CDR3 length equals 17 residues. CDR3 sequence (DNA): TGTGCCAGCAGCGTAGAGGGTACTAGCGGGTTACACAATGAGCAGTTCTTC. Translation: CASSVEGTSGLHNEQFF.

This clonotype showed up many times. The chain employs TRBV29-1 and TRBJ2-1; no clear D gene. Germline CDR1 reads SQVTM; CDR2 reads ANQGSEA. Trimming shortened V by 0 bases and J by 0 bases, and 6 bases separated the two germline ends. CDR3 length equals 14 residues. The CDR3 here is CSVEEGGSYNEQFF. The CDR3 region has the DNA TGCAGCGTTGAAGAGGGTGGCTCCTACAATGAGCAGTTCTTC.

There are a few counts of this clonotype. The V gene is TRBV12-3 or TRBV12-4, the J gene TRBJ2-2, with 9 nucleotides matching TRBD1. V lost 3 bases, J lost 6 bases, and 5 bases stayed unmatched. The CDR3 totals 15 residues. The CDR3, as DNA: TGTGCCAGCAGTTTTGGACAGGGGCCTGCCGGGGAGCTGTTTTTT. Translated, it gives CASSFGQGPAGELFF.

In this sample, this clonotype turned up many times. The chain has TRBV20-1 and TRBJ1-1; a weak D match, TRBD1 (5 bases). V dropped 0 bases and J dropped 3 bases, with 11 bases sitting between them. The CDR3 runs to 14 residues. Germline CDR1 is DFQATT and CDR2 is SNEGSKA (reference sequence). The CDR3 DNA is TGCAGTGCTAGAGATTGGGGGGATGACACTGAAGCTTTCTTT. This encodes CSARDWGDDTEAFF.

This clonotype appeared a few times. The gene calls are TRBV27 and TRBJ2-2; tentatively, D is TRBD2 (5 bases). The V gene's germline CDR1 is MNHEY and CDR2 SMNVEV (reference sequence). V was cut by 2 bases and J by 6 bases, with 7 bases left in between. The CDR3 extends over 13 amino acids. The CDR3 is CASSLGSSGELFF. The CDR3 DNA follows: TGTGCCAGCAGTTTAGGGAGTTCCGGGGAGCTGTTTTTT.

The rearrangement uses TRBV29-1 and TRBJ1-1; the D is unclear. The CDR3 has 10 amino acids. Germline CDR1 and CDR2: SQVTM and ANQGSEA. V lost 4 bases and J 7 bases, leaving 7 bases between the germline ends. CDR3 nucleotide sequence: TGCAGCGTTGTGGGCCGTGAAGCTTTCTTT. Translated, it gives CSVVGREAFF.

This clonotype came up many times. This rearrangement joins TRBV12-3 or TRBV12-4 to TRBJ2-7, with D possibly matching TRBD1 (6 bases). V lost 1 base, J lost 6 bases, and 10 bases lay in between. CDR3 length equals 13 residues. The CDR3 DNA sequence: TGTGCCAGCAGTTTAGGCAGGGGAAGCGAGCAGTACTTC. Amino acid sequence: CASSLGRGSEQYF.

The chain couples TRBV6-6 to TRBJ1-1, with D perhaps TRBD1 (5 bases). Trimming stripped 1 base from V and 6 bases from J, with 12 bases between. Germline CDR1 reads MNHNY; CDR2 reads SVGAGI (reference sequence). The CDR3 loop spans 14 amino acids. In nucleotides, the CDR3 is TGTGCCAGCAGTTACTTGGGCGAGGGACCTGAAGCTTTCTTT. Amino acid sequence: CASSYLGEGPEAFF.

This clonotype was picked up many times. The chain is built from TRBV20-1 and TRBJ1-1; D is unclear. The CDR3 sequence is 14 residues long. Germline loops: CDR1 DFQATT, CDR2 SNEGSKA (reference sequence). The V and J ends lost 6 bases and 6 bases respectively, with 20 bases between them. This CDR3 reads CSARERAASAEAFF. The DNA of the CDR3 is TGCAGTGCACGGGAGAGAGCCGCCAGCGCTGAAGCTTTCTTT.

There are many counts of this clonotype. CDR3 region: CASAGTRRDTQYF. CDR3 in DNA: TGCGCCAGCGCAGGAACCCGCAGGGATACGCAGTATTTT. J is TRBJ2-3 and V is TRBV4-1; D remains unclear. This CDR3 contains 13 residues. Trimming stripped 8 bases from V and 6 bases from J, with 15 bases between. The V gene's germline CDR1 is MGHRA and CDR2 YSYEKL.

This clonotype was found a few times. The CDR3 loop is CSVGPGPENIQYF. DNA of the CDR3: TGCAGCGTGGGACCGGGCCCCGAAAACATTCAGTACTTC. V is TRBV29-1 and J is TRBJ2-4; tentatively, D is TRBD1 or TRBD2 (5 bases each). CDR3 size: 13 residues. Germline CDR1 is SQVTM and CDR2 is ANQGSEA. V gave up 6 bases and J gave up 5 bases, with 14 bases separating them.

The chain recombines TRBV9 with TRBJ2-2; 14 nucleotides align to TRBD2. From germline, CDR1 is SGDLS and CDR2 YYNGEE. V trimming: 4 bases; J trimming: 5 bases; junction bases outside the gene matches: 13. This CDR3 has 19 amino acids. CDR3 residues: CASSTETSGRALGTGELFF. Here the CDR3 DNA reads TGTGCCAGCAGCACGGAGACTAGCGGGAGGGCCTTGGGAACCGGGGAGCTGTTTTTT.

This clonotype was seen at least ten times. This chain's CDR3 is CASSQARGAGPDTQYF. Written as DNA, the CDR3 is TGCGCCAGCAGCCAAGCTCGAGGAGCGGGACCCGATACGCAGTATTTT. The rearrangement links TRBV4-3 to TRBJ2-3; 7 bases match TRBD2. Germline values: CDR1 LGHNA, CDR2 YSLEER. Trimming at V came to 1 base and at J to 6 bases, leaving 10 bases not matched to a gene. The CDR3 is 16 amino acids.

As DNA, the CDR3 is TGTGCCAGCAGTTTGGCGGGAACCTACAATGAGCAGTTCTTC. Residues: CASSLAGTYNEQFF. The rearrangement joins TRBV27 to TRBJ2-1; a possible D gene is TRBD2 (6 bases). The ends were cut back, 3 bases at V and 2 bases at J, with 8 bases in the middle. The CDR3 consists of 14 residues. The germline gives CDR1 MNHEY, CDR2 SMNVEV (reference sequence).

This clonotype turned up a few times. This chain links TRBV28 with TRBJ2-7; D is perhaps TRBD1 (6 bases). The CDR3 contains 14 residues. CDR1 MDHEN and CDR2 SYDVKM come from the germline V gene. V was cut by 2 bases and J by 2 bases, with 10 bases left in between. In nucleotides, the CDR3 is TGTGCCAGCAGTTTAACAGGGATGACCTACGAGCAGTACTTC. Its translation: CASSLTGMTYEQYF.

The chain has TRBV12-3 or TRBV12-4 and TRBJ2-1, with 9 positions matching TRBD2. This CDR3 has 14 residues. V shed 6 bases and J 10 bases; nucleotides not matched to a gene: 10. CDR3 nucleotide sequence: TGTGCCAGCAGCCCAGCGGGAGGAGCTCTGGAGCAGTTCTTC. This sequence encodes CASSPAGGALEQFF.